The clone carrying this T cell receptor beta chain was picked up a small number of times. Antigen: not known. The V gene's germline CDR1 is SNHLY and CDR2 FYNNEI. Trimming left V 6 bases short and J 3 bases short, with 15 bases between. The CDR3 is made up of 15 amino acids. This specimen comes from a study of beta chain features in type 1 diabetes. As for the study in general: There was similarity between patients and healthy donors in age, gender and cell yields. Examination covered 107,917,701 sorted cells spanning all samples. The study, taken as a whole, reports: Here, the possible influence of HLA type (on TCRB rearrangement) remained unresolved. Type 1 diabetes patients had fewer VDJ junction insertions and more deletions.

Since all of the isolated RNA was reverse transcribed, expressed TCRB transcripts were what got sequenced. Repertoires were generated with immunoSEQ multiplex PCR, while TCRdb's copy carries only in-frame clones and drops some. The sample yields about 45,000 clones, about 51% seen once. The sequenced material came from Tregs from blood. V is TRBV2 and J is TRBJ2-1; D is ambiguous. The receptor was derived from a woman aged 18 to 35 in good health. CDR3: CASRPGGANYNEQFF. The CDR3 DNA sequence: TGTGCCAGCAGGCCCGGCGGAGCCAACTACAATGAGCAGTTCTTC.